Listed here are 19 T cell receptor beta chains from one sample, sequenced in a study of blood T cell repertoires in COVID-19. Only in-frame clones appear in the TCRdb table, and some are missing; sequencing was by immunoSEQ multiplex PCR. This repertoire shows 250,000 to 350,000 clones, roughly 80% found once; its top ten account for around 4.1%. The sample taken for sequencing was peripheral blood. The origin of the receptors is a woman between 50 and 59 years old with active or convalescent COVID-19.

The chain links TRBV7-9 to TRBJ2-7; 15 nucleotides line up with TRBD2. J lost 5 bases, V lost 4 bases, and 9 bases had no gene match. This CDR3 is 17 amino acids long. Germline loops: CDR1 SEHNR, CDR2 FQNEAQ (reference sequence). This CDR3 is CASSSWTSGRASNEQYF. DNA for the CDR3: TGTGCCAGCAGCTCATGGACTAGCGGGAGGGCCTCGAACGAGCAGTACTTC.

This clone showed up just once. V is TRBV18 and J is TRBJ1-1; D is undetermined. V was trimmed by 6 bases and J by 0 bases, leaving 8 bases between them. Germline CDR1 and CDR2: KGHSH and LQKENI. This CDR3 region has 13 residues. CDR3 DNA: TGTGCCAGCTCTGCAGACATGAACACTGAAGCTTTCTTT. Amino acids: CASSADMNTEAFF.

The CDR3 DNA reads TGTGCCAGCAGCTCTGGGGCTAGCGGGAGTTGGGATACGCAGTATTTT. Translated: CASSSGASGSWDTQYF. V and J are TRBV7-6 and TRBJ2-3; 10 nucleotides align to TRBD2. J lost 6 bases, V lost 4 bases, and 10 bases had no gene match. CDR3 length: 16 residues. In germline, CDR1 is SGHVS, CDR2 FNYEAQ.

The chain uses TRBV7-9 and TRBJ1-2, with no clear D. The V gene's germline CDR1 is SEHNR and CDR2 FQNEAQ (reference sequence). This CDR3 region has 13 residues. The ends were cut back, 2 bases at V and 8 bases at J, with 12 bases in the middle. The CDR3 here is CASSLSTKRGYTF. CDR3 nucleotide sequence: TGTGCCAGCAGCTTATCGACAAAAAGGGGCTACACCTTC.

The CDR3 DNA reads as TGCGCCAGCAGCCAACTTGGCAGGCGCTGGGGCTACACCTTC. Protein: CASSQLGRRWGYTF. The chain employs TRBV4-1 and TRBJ1-2; D is unclear. Trimming removed 2 bases from V and 8 bases from J, with 15 bases in between. From germline, CDR1 is MGHRA and CDR2 YSYEKL. This CDR3 region has 14 residues.

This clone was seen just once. CDR3 nucleotides: TGTGCCAGCAGCTTAGCGTGGCACAACACCGGGGAGCTGTTTTTT. Translating it yields CASSLAWHNTGELFF. The V call is TRBV11-1, the J call TRBJ2-2; no clear D. The CDR3 runs 15 residues. Germline CDR1 and CDR2: SGHAT and FQDESV (reference sequence). Between the trimmed V and J ends, which lost 0 bases and 2 bases, there was a span of 7 bases. Full variable domain (missing parts from reference TRBV11-1 and TRBJ2-2): EAEVAQSPRYKITEKSQAVAFWCDPISGHATLYWYRQILGQGPELLVQFQDESVVDDSQLPKDRFSAERLKGVDSTLKIQPAELGDSAMYLCASSLAWHNTGELFFGEGSRLTVL.

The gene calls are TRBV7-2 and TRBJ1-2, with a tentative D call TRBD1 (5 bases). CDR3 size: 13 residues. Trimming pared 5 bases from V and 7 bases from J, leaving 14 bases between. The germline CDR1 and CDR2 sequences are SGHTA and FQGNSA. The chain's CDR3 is CASSPTAGVGYTF. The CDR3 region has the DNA TGTGCCAGCAGCCCCACCGCGGGGGTTGGCTACACCTTC.

The CDR3 loop reads CASSQGGSYEQYF. CDR3 bases: TGCGCCAGCAGCCAAGGCGGGAGCTACGAGCAGTACTTC. This sequence joins TRBV4-1 and TRBJ2-7; TRBD2 matches 7 bases. Trimming removed 1 base from V and 3 bases from J; junction bases left unmatched: 0. Germline-derived CDR1 and CDR2 are MGHRA and YSYEKL. CDR3 length equals 13 residues.

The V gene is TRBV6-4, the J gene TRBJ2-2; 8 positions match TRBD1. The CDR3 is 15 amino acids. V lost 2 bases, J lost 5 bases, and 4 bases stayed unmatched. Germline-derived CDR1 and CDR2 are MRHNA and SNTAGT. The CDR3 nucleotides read TGTGCCAGCAGTGACAGAACAGGGGGGACCGGGGAGCTGTTTTTT. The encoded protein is CASSDRTGGTGELFF.

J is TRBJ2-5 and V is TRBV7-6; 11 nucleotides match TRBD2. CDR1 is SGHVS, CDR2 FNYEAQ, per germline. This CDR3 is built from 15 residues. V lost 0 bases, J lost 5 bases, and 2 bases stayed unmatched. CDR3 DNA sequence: TGTGCCAGCAGCTTAGCTAGCGGGAGGGCGGAGACCCAGTACTTC. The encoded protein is CASSLASGRAETQYF.

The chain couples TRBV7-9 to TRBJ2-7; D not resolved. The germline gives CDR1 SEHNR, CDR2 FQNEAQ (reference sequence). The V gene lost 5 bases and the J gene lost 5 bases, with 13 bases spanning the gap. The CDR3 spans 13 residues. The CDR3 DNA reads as TGTGCCAGCAGCCCCCCGACTCCAGACGAGCAGTACTTC. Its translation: CASSPPTPDEQYF.

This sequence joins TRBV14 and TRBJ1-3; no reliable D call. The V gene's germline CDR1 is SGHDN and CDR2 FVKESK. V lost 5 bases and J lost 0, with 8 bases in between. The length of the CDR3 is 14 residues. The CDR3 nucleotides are TGTGCCAGCAGCTCGGTTCTCTCTGGAAACACCATATATTTT. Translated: CASSSVLSGNTIYF.

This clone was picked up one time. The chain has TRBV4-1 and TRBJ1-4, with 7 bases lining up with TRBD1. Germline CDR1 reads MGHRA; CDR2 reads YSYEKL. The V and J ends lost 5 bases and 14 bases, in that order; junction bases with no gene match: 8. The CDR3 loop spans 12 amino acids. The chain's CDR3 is CASSGWTGGLFF. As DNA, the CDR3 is TGCGCCAGCAGCGGCTGGACAGGAGGGCTGTTTTTT.

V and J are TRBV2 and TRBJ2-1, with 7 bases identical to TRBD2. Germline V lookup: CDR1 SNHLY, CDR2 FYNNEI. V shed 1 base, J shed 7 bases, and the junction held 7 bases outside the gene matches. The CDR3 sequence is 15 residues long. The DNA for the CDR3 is TGTGCCAGCAGTGAAGTTGCGGGAGTGGGGAATGAGCAGTTCTTC. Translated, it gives CASSEVAGVGNEQFF.

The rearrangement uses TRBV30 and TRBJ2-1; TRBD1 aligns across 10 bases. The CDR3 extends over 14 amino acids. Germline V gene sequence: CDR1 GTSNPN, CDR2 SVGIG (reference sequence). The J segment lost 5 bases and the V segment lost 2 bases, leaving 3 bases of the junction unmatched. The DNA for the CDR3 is TGTGCCTGGAGTTCCGGGACAGGGGACAATGAGCAGTTCTTC. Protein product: CAWSSGTGDNEQFF. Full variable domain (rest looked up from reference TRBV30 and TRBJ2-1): SQTIHQWPATLVQPVGSPLSLECTVEGTSNPNLYWYRQAAGRGLQLLFYSVGIGQISSEVPQNLSASRPQDRQFILSSKKLLLSDSGFYLCAWSSGTGDNEQFFGPGTRLTVL.

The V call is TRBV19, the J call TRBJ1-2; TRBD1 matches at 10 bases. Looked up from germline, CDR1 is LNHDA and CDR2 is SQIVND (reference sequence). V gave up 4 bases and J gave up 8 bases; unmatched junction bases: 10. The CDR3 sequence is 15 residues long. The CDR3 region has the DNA TGTGCCAGTAGTACCGGGACAGGGGCTTCTTGGGGCTACACCTTC. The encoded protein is CASSTGTGASWGYTF.

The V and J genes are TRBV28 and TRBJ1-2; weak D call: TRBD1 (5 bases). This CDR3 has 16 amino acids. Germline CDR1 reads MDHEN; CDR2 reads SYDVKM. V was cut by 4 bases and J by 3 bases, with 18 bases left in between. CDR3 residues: CASSSPGPRRDYGYTF. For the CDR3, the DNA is TGTGCCAGCAGTTCCCCGGGACCCCGGAGGGACTATGGCTACACCTTC.

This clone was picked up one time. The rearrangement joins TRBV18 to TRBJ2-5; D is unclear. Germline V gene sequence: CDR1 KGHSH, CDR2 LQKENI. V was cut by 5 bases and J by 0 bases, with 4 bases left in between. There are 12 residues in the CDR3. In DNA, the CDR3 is TGTGCCAGCTCATATAACCAAGAGACCCAGTACTTC. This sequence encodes CASSYNQETQYF.

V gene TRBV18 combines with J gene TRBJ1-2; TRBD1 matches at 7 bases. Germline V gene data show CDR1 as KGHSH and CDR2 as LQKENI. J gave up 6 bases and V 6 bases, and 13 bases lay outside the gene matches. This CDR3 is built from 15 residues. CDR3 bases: TGTGCCAGCTCCCGGCCCACAGGGGCTACTGATGGCTACACCTTC. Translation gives CASSRPTGATDGYTF.